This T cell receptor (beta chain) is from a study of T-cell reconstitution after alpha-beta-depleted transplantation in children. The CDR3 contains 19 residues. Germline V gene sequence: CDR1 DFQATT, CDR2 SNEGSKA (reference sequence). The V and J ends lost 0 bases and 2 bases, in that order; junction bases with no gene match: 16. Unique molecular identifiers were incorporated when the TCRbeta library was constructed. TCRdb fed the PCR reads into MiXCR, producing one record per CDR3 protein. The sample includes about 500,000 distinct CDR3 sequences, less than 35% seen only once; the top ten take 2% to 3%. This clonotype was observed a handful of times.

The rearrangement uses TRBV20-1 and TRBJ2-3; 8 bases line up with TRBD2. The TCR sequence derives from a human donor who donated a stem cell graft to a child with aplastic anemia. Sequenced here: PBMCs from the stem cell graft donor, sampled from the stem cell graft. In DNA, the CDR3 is TGCAGTGCTAGAGAGCCCCCAATCCGGGAGGGGGAGAACACAGATACGCAGTATTTT. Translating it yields CSAREPPIREGENTDTQYF.